Listed below are T cell receptor beta chains from one sample, sequenced in a study of blood T cell repertoires in COVID-19. Assay used: immunoSEQ multiplex PCR; TCRdb lists only in-frame clones, some missing. The data contain roughly 230,000 clones, 70% to 90% of them singletons. The sequenced sample was peripheral blood. Receptors originate from a middle-aged man with acute or convalescent COVID-19. Both conserved end residues are part of each CDR3. Fields, in order: CDR3 length, J gene, clone size, D gene, V gene, CDR3 DNA, CDR3 protein. D genes are given only for firm matches. Clone size is not always given. Where it is, it says once, few, many or a class for expanded clones.

13,TRBJ1-1,-,-,TRBV7-3,TGTGCCAGCAGCTTGCACATGAACACTGAAGCTTTCTTT,CASSLHMNTEAFF
12,TRBJ1-5,-,TRBD1,TRBV30,TGTGCTTTTGACAGGGAGAATCAGCCCCAGCATTTT,CAFDRENQPQHF
15,TRBJ2-1,-,-,TRBV7-6,TGTGCCAGCAGCTTGTCGGGAGCTTCCTACAATGAGCAGTTCTTC,CASSLSGASYNEQFF
14,TRBJ2-7,-,TRBD2,TRBV11-2,TGTGCCAGCAGCTACGGGACTAGCGGGAACGAGCAGTACTTC,CASSYGTSGNEQYF
13,TRBJ1-1,-,-,TRBV7-3,TGTGCCAGCAGCTTACTCCGGAGCACTGAAGCTTTCTTT,CASSLLRSTEAFF
15,TRBJ2-7,-,-,TRBV5-8,TGTGCCAGCAGCTTAGGACTCACGGTAACCTACGAGCAGTACTTC,CASSLGLTVTYEQYF
14,TRBJ1-3,-,-,TRBV4-1,TGCGCCAGCAGCCCCCGGGGCTCTGGAAACACCATATATTTT,CASSPRGSGNTIYF
13,TRBJ1-1,-,-,TRBV14,TGTGCCAGCAGAGAGTCCATGAACACTGAAGCTTTCTTT,CASRESMNTEAFF
16,TRBJ2-3,-,TRBD2,TRBV24-1,TGTGCCACCAGTGATCCTAGCGGGGGGCTCACAGATACGCAGTATTTT,CATSDPSGGLTDTQYF
16,TRBJ1-1,-,TRBD1,TRBV3-1/TRBV3-2,TGTGCCAGCAGCCCGACGGACAGGGGCGTGAACACTGAAGCTTTCTTT,CASSPTDRGVNTEAFF
16,TRBJ2-5,few,-,TRBV3-1/TRBV3-2,TGTGCCAGCAGCCAAGATAGTAACAGGGCTGGCGAGACCCAGTACTTC,CASSQDSNRAGETQYF
13,TRBJ2-3,-,-,TRBV2,TGTGCCAGCGAGTCGACTGGGGGGGATACGCAGTATTTT,CASESTGGDTQYF
13,TRBJ1-2,-,TRBD1,TRBV30,TGTGCCTGGAAGTCGGCAGGGGGCCTAGTCTACACCTTC,CAWKSAGGLVYTF
15,TRBJ1-2,-,-,TRBV28,TGTGCCAGCAGTCTTAGTTACGCCCCTAACTATGGCTACACCTTC,CASSLSYAPNYGYTF
13,TRBJ2-5,-,TRBD1,TRBV5-1,TGCGCCAGCAGCTCAGGGGGCCAAGAGACCCAGTACTTC,CASSSGGQETQYF
17,TRBJ2-5,-,TRBD2,TRBV9,TGTGCCAGCAGCGTAGGATCAAGCGGGGGGAATGGAGAGACCCAGTACTTC,CASSVGSSGGNGETQYF
15,TRBJ1-1,-,TRBD1,TRBV6-5,TGTGCCAGCAGTCGACAGGGCCCCATGAACACTGAAGCTTTCTTT,CASSRQGPMNTEAFF
14,TRBJ2-5,-,-,TRBV3-1/TRBV3-2,TGTGCCAGCAGCCAAGAGGTAGTCGGAGAGACCCAGTACTTC,CASSQEVVGETQYF
13,TRBJ2-2,once,-,TRBV14,TGTGCCAGCAGCCAGGTCCCGGGCGGGGAGCTGTTTTTT,CASSQVPGGELFF
14,TRBJ1-1,few,-,TRBV20-1,TGCAGTGCTAGTGGGGGAGCCATGAACACTGAAGCTTTCTTT,CSASGGAMNTEAFF
14,TRBJ1-3,few,-,TRBV13,TGTGCCAGCAGCTTAGGTCCGTCGGGAAACACCATATATTTT,CASSLGPSGNTIYF
17,TRBJ2-4,-,TRBD1,TRBV18,TGTGCCAGCTCTCCGAACAGGGGGCGGGGGGCCAAAAACATTCAGTACTTC,CASSPNRGRGAKNIQYF
14,TRBJ2-5,-,-,TRBV19,TGTGCCAGTACCCCTATCGCAGGGCAAGAGACCCAGTACTTC,CASTPIAGQETQYF
14,TRBJ1-1,-,-,TRBV5-5,TGTGCCAGCAGCTCACAGATAATGAACACTGAAGCTTTCTTT,CASSSQIMNTEAFF
11,TRBJ2-7,once,-,TRBV12-3/TRBV12-4,TGTGCCAGCAGTATCCAGAACGAGCAGTACTTC,CASSIQNEQYF
16,TRBJ1-6,-,-,TRBV28,TGTGCCAGCAGTTTACCTGCTAACCCCTATAATTCACCCCTCCACTTT,CASSLPANPYNSPLHF
15,TRBJ1-4,-,-,TRBV4-3,TGCGCCAGCAGCCAAGAAGGGACTCTGATCGAAAAACTGTTTTTT,CASSQEGTLIEKLFF
14,TRBJ1-6,-,TRBD1,TRBV6-5,TGTGCCAGCAAAGGGACAGCGAATAATTCACCCCTCCACTTT,CASKGTANNSPLHF
17,TRBJ2-1,-,TRBD2,TRBV5-1,TGCGCCAGCAGCTTGATCAGTCTAGCGGGGGGTGTTCTTGAGCAGTTCTTC,CASSLISLAGGVLEQFF
13,TRBJ2-3,-,TRBD2,TRBV6-5,TGTGCCAGCAGCCCGACTAGCGTGAATACGCAGTATTTT,CASSPTSVNTQYF
12,TRBJ2-3,-,TRBD2,TRBV28,TGTGCCAGCAGAAGCGGGACCGATACGCAGTATTTT,CASRSGTDTQYF
17,TRBJ1-2,few,-,TRBV28,TGTGCCAGCAGTTTATGGCATCAAGGGCAGGGGTTATATGGCTACACCTTC,CASSLWHQGQGLYGYTF
14,TRBJ2-1,-,TRBD1,TRBV29-1,TGCAGCGGGGTTCGACAGGGGTACTACAATGAGCAGTTCTTC,CSGVRQGYYNEQFF
12,TRBJ1-1,-,-,TRBV11-3,TGTGCCAGCAGCTTGGGGGGAAATGAAGCTTTCTTT,CASSLGGNEAFF
14,TRBJ2-5,-,-,TRBV6-6,TGTGCCAGCAGTCGACTGCGGGGCCAAGAGACCCAGTACTTC,CASSRLRGQETQYF
16,TRBJ2-3,-,TRBD1,TRBV7-3,TGTGCCAGCAGCTCCGCCTATCCAGGGGGCCAAGATACGCAGTATTTT,CASSSAYPGGQDTQYF
14,TRBJ1-5,few,TRBD1,TRBV6-5,TGTGCCACCCGTACAGGGGGCTCAAATCAGCCCCAGCATTTT,CATRTGGSNQPQHF
16,TRBJ1-6,-,TRBD1,TRBV9,TGTGCCAGCAAGACCGGGACAGGGGGCGCAGATTCACCCCTCCACTTT,CASKTGTGGADSPLHF
16,TRBJ2-3,once,TRBD2,TRBV11-2,TGTGCCAGCAGCTTAGAAGCTAGCGGGGGTTCAGATACGCAGTATTTT,CASSLEASGGSDTQYF
14,TRBJ2-2,-,-,TRBV6-5,TGTGCCAGCAAGCGGGACACGAACACCGGGGAGCTGTTTTTT,CASKRDTNTGELFF
16,TRBJ2-3,-,TRBD2,TRBV27,TGTGCCAGCAGAACTCTAGCGGGGGGTTTCACAGATACGCAGTATTTT,CASRTLAGGFTDTQYF
14,TRBJ2-7,-,-,TRBV9,TGTGCCAGCAGCCAAACAGGGTTTGACTACGAGCAGTACTTC,CASSQTGFDYEQYF
15,TRBJ2-3,-,-,TRBV30,TGTGCCTGGAGTGTACGCGAGGTTAGAACAGATACGCAGTATTTT,CAWSVREVRTDTQYF
13,TRBJ1-1,-,-,TRBV6-5,TGTGCCAGCAGCACAGACCGAATCACTGAAGCTTTCTTT,CASSTDRITEAFF
15,TRBJ2-2,-,-,TRBV5-1,TGCGCCAGCAGCTTAAGTGCTGGGGCCCTCGGGGAGCTGTTTTTT,CASSLSAGALGELFF
15,TRBJ2-2,-,-,TRBV7-2,TGTGCCAGCAGCTTTGGCCTGGCGGTGACCGGGGAGCTGTTTTTT,CASSFGLAVTGELFF
16,TRBJ2-5,once,TRBD2,TRBV11-2,TGTGCCAGCAGCTTAGGGCTAGCGGGGGGGCAAGAGACCCAGTACTTC,CASSLGLAGGQETQYF
14,TRBJ2-1,many,TRBD2,TRBV4-1,TGCGCCAGCAGCCAGAGACTAGCAGGCAATGAGCAGTTCTTC,CASSQRLAGNEQFF
19,TRBJ1-4,-,TRBD1,TRBV19,TGTGCCAGTAGCAAGGGACAGGGATCACCTCTCGGATCGAATGAAAAACTGTTTTTT,CASSKGQGSPLGSNEKLFF
12,TRBJ1-2,-,-,TRBV15,TGTGCCACCAGCAGAGAGGGGGGTCCGGCGGGCTTC,CATSREGGPAGF
16,TRBJ1-1,-,TRBD1,TRBV9,TGCGCCAGCAGCGTAGGGGACAGTGCATTGAACACTGAAGCTTTCTTT,CASSVGDSALNTEAFF
16,TRBJ1-2,-,TRBD1,TRBV18,TGTGCCAGCTCACCATCGAGAGACAGGGGCGCAAGTAGTAACACCTTC,CASSPSRDRGASSNTF
15,TRBJ2-1,-,-,TRBV28,TGTGCCAGCACCTTGCGAGTCCCCGGGTCCAATGAGCAGTTCTTC,CASTLRVPGSNEQFF